The rows below give T cell receptor beta chains drawn from one sample of a study of blood T cell repertoires in COVID-19. Assay used: immunoSEQ multiplex PCR; TCRdb lists only in-frame clones, some missing. Found here are 160,000 or so clones, roughly 90% of them singletons; the top ten hold 6.6%. Sequenced input: PBMCs or T cells enriched from blood (not recorded which). These receptors originate from a woman between 45 and 60 years old who had recovered from COVID-19. CDR3s include the opening cysteine and the closing phenylalanine or tryptophan. D genes are given only for firm matches. Size is omitted from some rows. Given values are once, few, many or a class for expanded clones.

TRBV4-3,TRBJ1-2,NA,NA,TGCGCCAGCAGCCAATCCTTTAACTATGGCTACACCTTC,CASSQSFNYGYTF
TRBV5-1,TRBJ2-7,NA,NA,TGCGCCAGCAGCTTGGATTGGAACTACTCCTACGAGCAGTACTTC,CASSLDWNYSYEQYF
TRBV9,TRBJ2-5,NA,TRBD2,TGTGCCAGCAGCGTAGTGTCCGGGGGGAGGGAGACCCAGTACTTC,CASSVVSGGRETQYF
TRBV29-1,TRBJ2-3,once,TRBD1,TGCAGCGTTGTGACAGGGGCGGCAGATACGCAGTATTTT,CSVVTGAADTQYF
TRBV4-2,TRBJ2-1,NA,TRBD1,TGTGCCAGCAGCCGCCGGGACAGGGGTCATGAGCAGTTCTTC,CASSRRDRGHEQFF
TRBV4-3,TRBJ1-6,NA,NA,TGCGCCAGCAGCCAAGCCCCAGGAGGGAATTCACCCCTCCACTTT,CASSQAPGGNSPLHF
TRBV6-5,TRBJ2-7,NA,TRBD1,TGTGCCAGCGTACCTACAGGGGGCAGTTCAGGGGAGCAGTACTTC,CASVPTGGSSGEQYF
TRBV6-2/TRBV6-3,TRBJ2-1,NA,TRBD1,TGTGCCAGCAGTAAACCGGGACAGGGAGGCAATGAGCAGTTCTTC,CASSKPGQGGNEQFF
TRBV18,TRBJ1-2,NA,NA,TGTGCCAGCTCACCGAGTCTTCGGGGGACGACCACCGCTAACTATGGCTACACCTTC,CASSPSLRGTTTANYGYTF
TRBV9,TRBJ1-2,NA,TRBD1,TGTGCCAGCAGCGTGGGTTTCGGGACAGGCGATTATGGCTACACCTTC,CASSVGFGTGDYGYTF
TRBV4-3,TRBJ2-2,once,TRBD1,TGCGCCAGCAGCCCTACAGGGGGCGGCACCGGGGAGCTGTTTTTT,CASSPTGGGTGELFF
TRBV12-3/TRBV12-4,TRBJ1-1,NA,NA,TGTGCCAGCACTTCACCAGGGAACACTGAAGCTTTCTTT,CASTSPGNTEAFF
TRBV7-9,TRBJ2-2,NA,TRBD1,TGTGCCAGCAGCCTCGGGACAGGGCTGCCCGGGGAGCTGTTTTTT,CASSLGTGLPGELFF
TRBV5-4,TRBJ1-1,NA,NA,TGTGCCAGCAGCTTGGGGACACAGATGGGCACTGAAGCTTTCTTT,CASSLGTQMGTEAFF
TRBV2,TRBJ2-5,NA,NA,TGTGCCAGCGTATTCCCTAGTGGAGAGACCCAGTACTTC,CASVFPSGETQYF
TRBV7-9,TRBJ2-5,once,NA,TGTGCCAGCCAAAGCTGGGCCCAAGAGACCCAGTACTTC,CASQSWAQETQYF
TRBV7-3,TRBJ2-7,NA,TRBD2,TGTGCCAGCAGCCCCGGGGGGGCCCTCTCCTACGAGCAGTACTTC,CASSPGGALSYEQYF
TRBV4-3,TRBJ2-7,NA,TRBD1,TGCGCCAGCAGCCAAGATCTGGGGACAGGGCCTTCCTACGAGCAGTACTTC,CASSQDLGTGPSYEQYF